The next 25 T cell receptor beta chains were all read from a single sample in a study of OX40 agonist ivuxolimab in advanced cancers. Only in-frame clones appear in the TCRdb table, and some are missing; sequencing was by immunoSEQ multiplex PCR. The sample lists around 130,000 clones, around 95% occurring once. Sample: CD4+ or CD8+ T cells sorted from blood, taken in a trial of the OX40 agonist ivuxolimab. The receptors derive from an adult with an advanced solid tumor such as melanoma, head and neck, liver or kidney cancer.

The J gene is TRBJ2-7, the V gene TRBV4-1; D gene uncertain. The CDR3 has 13 amino acids. Germline CDR1 and CDR2: MGHRA and YSYEKL. V lost 4 bases to trimming and J lost 0 bases, with 7 bases between them. In DNA, the CDR3 is TGCGCCAGCAGCCCTCCAAGCTCCTACGAGCAGTACTTC. This gives the protein CASSPPSSYEQYF.

The CDR3 is CASSSGLRAHEQYF. CDR3 bases: TGTGCCAGCAGCTCGGGCCTAAGGGCCCACGAGCAGTACTTC. The V and J genes are TRBV11-2 and TRBJ2-7; unclear D gene. CDR3 length: 14 residues. Trimming took 4 bases from V and 5 from J, leaving 15 bases between them. Per germline, CDR1 SGHAT and CDR2 FQNNGV.

The CDR3 DNA reads as TGCGCCAGCAGCTTGGTTAGGGGCTCTGGAAACACCATATATTTT. Its translation: CASSLVRGSGNTIYF. The V call is TRBV5-1, the J call TRBJ1-3; D may be TRBD1 (5 bases). V lost 0 bases, J lost 0 bases, and 7 bases lay in between. CDR3 length equals 15 residues. CDR1 SGHRS and CDR2 YFSETQ come from the germline V gene.

The gene calls are TRBV2 and TRBJ2-2; 11 nucleotides agree with TRBD2. The CDR3 runs 15 residues. Per germline, CDR1 SNHLY and CDR2 FYNNEI. V shed 4 bases and J 7 bases; nucleotides not matched to a gene: 5. The CDR3 loop is CASSVAGGPIGELFF. The CDR3 DNA reads TGTGCCAGCAGTGTAGCGGGAGGGCCTATCGGGGAGCTGTTTTTT.

The J gene is TRBJ2-7, the V gene TRBV5-1; 8 nucleotides agree with TRBD2. This CDR3 has 15 residues. Per germline, CDR1 SGHRS and CDR2 YFSETQ. Germline trimming cut 0 bases from V and 0 bases from J; bases unmatched to any gene: 2. CDR3 sequence: CASSLAGTSSYEQYF. CDR3 nucleotides: TGCGCCAGCAGCTTGGCCGGGACTAGCTCCTACGAGCAGTACTTC.

The rearrangement joins TRBV28 to TRBJ1-1, with a weak D call TRBD1 (6 bases). This CDR3 is built from 14 residues. Trimming took off 2 bases at V and 1 base at J, with 8 bases between the two ends. Germline assignment: CDR1 MDHEN and CDR2 SYDVKM. CDR3 DNA sequence: TGTGCCAGCAGTTTACCGGGACAGAACACTGAAGCTTTCTTT. This sequence encodes CASSLPGQNTEAFF. Supplemented by reference TRBV28 and TRBJ1-1, the full variable domain reads DVKVTQSSRYLVKRTGEKVFLECVQDMDHENMFWYRQDPGLGLRLIYFSYDVKMKEKGDIPEGYSVSREKKERFSLILESASTNQTSMYLCASSLPGQNTEAFFGQGTRLTVV.

V is TRBV28 and J is TRBJ1-2; 7 bases fit TRBD1. This CDR3 is 19 amino acids long. J lost 0 bases, V lost 4 bases, and 17 bases had no gene match. The germline V gene encodes CDR1 MDHEN and CDR2 SYDVKM. The CDR3 loop reads CASSSSGVKTGPSNYGYTF. The CDR3 bases are TGTGCCAGCAGTTCTTCAGGAGTAAAGACAGGGCCTTCTAACTATGGCTACACCTTC.

The rearrangement joins TRBV21-1 to TRBJ2-7. TRBV21-1 is recorded as a pseudogene. CDR3 length equals 11 residues. CDR3 DNA: TGTGCCCCAGGGGGGGACTACGAGCAGTACTTC. Its protein product is CAPGGDYEQYF.

The V gene is TRBV29-1, the J gene TRBJ2-3; TRBD2 matches at 12 bases. Losses at the gene ends were 6 bases for V and 0 bases for J; bases not matched to a gene: 7. Germline CDR1 is SQVTM and CDR2 is ANQGSEA. The CDR3 sequence is 16 residues long. As DNA, the CDR3 is TGCAGCGTGGATACCGGGACTAGCGGGAGCACAGATACGCAGTATTTT. It codes for CSVDTGTSGSTDTQYF.

This clone occurred once. This chain uses TRBV28 with TRBJ1-5; possible D gene TRBD1, 5 bases. Germline CDR1 MDHEN, CDR2 SYDVKM. V was pared by 4 bases and J by 5 bases, with 9 bases between. This CDR3 is 13 amino acids long. DNA for the CDR3: TGTGCCAGCAGTTCGGGGCCTTATCAGCCCCAGCATTTT. Its protein is CASSSGPYQPQHF.

The chain couples TRBV19 to TRBJ1-5; D call uncertain. V lost 1 base and J 4 bases, leaving 11 bases between the germline ends. Germline CDR1 is LNHDA and CDR2 is SQIVND (reference sequence). The length of the CDR3 is 15 residues. The DNA for the CDR3 is TGTGCCAGTAGTATAGGCGGCATGAGTAATCAGCCCCAGCATTTT. The encoded protein is CASSIGGMSNQPQHF.

This rearrangement joins TRBV7-9 to TRBJ2-7; TRBD1 is a possible D gene (6 bases). Germline V CDR1 and CDR2: SEHNR, FQNEAQ (reference sequence). The CDR3 has 16 amino acids. V shed 5 bases and J shed 1 base, with 18 bases lying between them. The CDR3 DNA sequence: TGTGCCAGCAGCCTCCCGGTGGGGGCGAGTTCCTACGAGCAGTACTTC. This gives the protein CASSLPVGASSYEQYF.

The J gene is TRBJ2-3, the V gene TRBV7-2; D remains ambiguous. CDR3 size: 12 residues. Germline CDR1 SGHTA, CDR2 FQGNSA. V was trimmed by 5 bases and J by 0 bases, leaving 3 bases between them. DNA of the CDR3: TGTGCCAGCAGCCCTAGCACAGATACGCAGTATTTT. Translated, it gives CASSPSTDTQYF.

CDR3 sequence (DNA): TGCGCCAGCAGCTTGGTCCCTGGGAGCAGAGAGACCCAGTACTTC. Amino acids: CASSLVPGSRETQYF. The rearrangement uses TRBV5-1 and TRBJ2-5, with TRBD2 as a possible D gene (5 bases). Germline CDR1 is SGHRS and CDR2 is YFSETQ. Between the trimmed V and J ends, which lost 0 bases and 4 bases, there was a span of 13 bases. This CDR3 has 15 residues.

V gene TRBV28 combines with J gene TRBJ2-7, with D uncertain. Germline V gene lookup returns CDR1 MDHEN and CDR2 SYDVKM. The CDR3 extends over 14 amino acids. Trimming stripped 5 bases from V and 2 bases from J, with 13 bases between. As DNA, the CDR3 is TGTGCCAGCAGTCCCCCCGGGCGCACCTACGAGCAGTACTTC. It is translated as CASSPPGRTYEQYF.

The chain carries TRBV7-2 and TRBJ1-6; D unclear. CDR3 length: 12 residues. Germline V lookup: CDR1 SGHTA, CDR2 FQGNSA. The V and J ends lost 4 bases and 12 bases respectively, with 10 bases between them. CDR3 in amino acids: CASSSTRGPLHF. CDR3 DNA sequence: TGTGCCAGCAGCTCAACCCGGGGACCCCTCCACTTT.

V gene TRBV9 combines with J gene TRBJ1-4, with 7 bases identical to TRBD1. Germline lookup yields CDR1 SGDLS and CDR2 YYNGEE. J lost 4 bases, V lost 7 bases, and 4 bases had no gene match. The CDR3 loop spans 13 amino acids. For the CDR3, the DNA is TGTGCCAGCGGGGGACAGTTTAATGAAAAACTGTTTTTT. It specifies CASGGQFNEKLFF.

V usage is TRBV4-1 and J usage is TRBJ2-1; D is undetermined. V was cut by 1 base and J by 6 bases, with 16 bases left in between. The CDR3 totals 16 residues. Germline lookup yields CDR1 MGHRA and CDR2 YSYEKL. CDR3 DNA sequence: TGCGCCAGCAGCCAAGCCGCCAACTGGGCTAGCAATGAGCAGTTCTTC. Amino acids: CASSQAANWASNEQFF.

In regard to this clone: Other DNA sequences in this sample translate to the same CDR3. The chain employs TRBV11-2 and TRBJ2-5; D gene ambiguous. The CDR3 is 11 residues long. V was pared by 5 bases and J by 2 bases, with 3 bases between. Germline CDR1 reads SGHAT; CDR2 reads FQNNGV. The CDR3 bases are TGTGCCAGCAGCCCACAAGAGACCCAGTACTTC. This sequence encodes CASSPQETQYF. Together with reference TRBV11-2 and TRBJ2-5, the CDR3 gives the full variable domain: EAGVAQSPRYKIIEKRQSVAFWCNPISGHATLYWYQQILGQGPKLLIQFQNNGVVDDSQLPKDRFSAERLKGVDSTLKIQPAKLEDSAVYLCASSPQETQYFGPGTRLLVL.

With regard to this clone: In the same sample, other DNA sequences code for this CDR3. The chain has TRBV18 and TRBJ1-5; no reliable D call. This CDR3 has 14 amino acids. Trimming cost V 3 bases and J 0 bases, with 6 bases left between them. Germline values: CDR1 KGHSH, CDR2 LQKENI. The CDR3 DNA reads TGTGCCAGCTCACCGCAAAATAGCAATCAGCCCCAGCATTTT. It codes for CASSPQNSNQPQHF.

The chain joins TRBV5-1 to TRBJ2-5; no clear D gene. Germline V CDR1 and CDR2: SGHRS, YFSETQ. This CDR3 contains 13 residues. The ends were cut back, 1 base at V and 8 bases at J, with 12 bases in the middle. Written as DNA, the CDR3 is TGCGCCAGCAGCTTGCTCAGATCCGATACCCAGTACTTC. Protein sequence: CASSLLRSDTQYF.

On this clone itself: The sample has other DNA sequences that encode this CDR3 too. The J gene is TRBJ2-1, the V gene TRBV7-3, with TRBD2 identical over 13 bases. There are 15 residues in the CDR3. Trimming at V came to 5 bases and at J to 8 bases, leaving 6 bases not matched to a gene. Germline CDR1 reads SGHTA; CDR2 reads FQGTGA. CDR3 loop: CASSQGTSGNHEQFF. The CDR3 DNA is TGTGCCAGCAGCCAGGGGACTAGCGGGAATCATGAGCAGTTCTTC.

The chain has TRBV5-1 and TRBJ2-7; either TRBD1 or TRBD2 may fit D (5 bases each). This CDR3 comprises 13 residues. V shed 4 bases and J shed 3 bases, with 11 bases lying between them. The germline V gene encodes CDR1 SGHRS and CDR2 YFSETQ. DNA of the CDR3: TGCGCCAGCAGCCCCCGGGACGGCTACGAGCAGTACTTC. Translated: CASSPRDGYEQYF. Full variable domain (rest looked up from reference TRBV5-1 and TRBJ2-7): KAGVTQTPRYLIKTRGQQVTLSCSPISGHRSVSWYQQTPGQGLQFLFEYFSETQRNKGNFPGRFSGRQFSNSRSEMNVSTLELGDSALYLCASSPRDGYEQYFGPGTRLTVT.

This rearrangement joins TRBV28 to TRBJ2-1, with TRBD2 matching over 9 bases. Germline loops: CDR1 MDHEN, CDR2 SYDVKM. This CDR3 has 16 amino acids. V lost 3 bases, J lost 6 bases, and 9 bases stayed unmatched. The CDR3 sequence: CASSFLTSGRGNEQFF. DNA of the CDR3: TGTGCCAGCAGTTTTCTGACTAGCGGTCGGGGCAATGAGCAGTTCTTC.

The CDR3 spells CASSLSDRTVIYGYTF. The CDR3 DNA reads as TGTGCCAGCAGCCTCTCGGACAGGACGGTTATCTATGGCTACACCTTC. This chain links TRBV5-6 with TRBJ1-2; TRBD1 matches at 7 bases. CDR3 length: 16 residues. The germline CDR1 and CDR2 sequences are SGHDT and YYEEEE. With V trimmed by 4 bases and J by 4 bases, 13 bases remained unmatched.